These 22 T cell receptor beta chains were sequenced from one sample in a study of identical twins. TCRdb re-called the 5' RACE reads with MiXCR, one entry per CDR3 protein. The sample shows 450,000 to 650,000 distinct CDR3 sequences, 9.5% to 10% of them seen only once. The same sample was also used in a study of yellow fever vaccine responses in identical twins.

Material for sequencing was PBMCs. The receptors were gathered from a woman younger than 35 in good health.

This clonotype has ten or more counts. The rearrangement joins TRBV27 to TRBJ2-7, with a tentative D call TRBD2 (6 bases). V was trimmed by 3 bases and J by 0 bases, leaving 9 bases between them. This CDR3 spans 14 amino acids. Germline V CDR1 and CDR2: MNHEY, SMNVEV (reference sequence). The CDR3 loop is CASSLYGGSYEQYF. The DNA for the CDR3 is TGTGCCAGCAGTTTGTACGGGGGCTCCTACGAGCAGTACTTC.

This clonotype was detected only a few times. This chain connects TRBV18 to TRBJ2-7, with D perhaps TRBD1 or TRBD2 (6 bases each). The CDR3 spans 14 residues. V was shortened by 8 bases and J by 1 base, with 15 bases between the two germline ends. Germline V gives CDR1 KGHSH, CDR2 LQKENI. The CDR3 protein is CASRTTGRSYEQYF. The CDR3 nucleotides are TGTGCCAGCCGAACCACAGGGAGGTCCTACGAGCAGTACTTC.

This clonotype was observed many times. This rearrangement joins TRBV5-1 to TRBJ2-5, with D uncertain. Germline CDR1 SGHRS, CDR2 YFSETQ. The CDR3 covers 13 residues. V was trimmed by 1 base and J by 4 bases, leaving 8 bases between them. The CDR3, as DNA: TGCGCCAGCAGCTTGCCTCCGGCAGAGACCCAGTACTTC. It is translated as CASSLPPAETQYF.

This clonotype was observed a handful of times. The chain has TRBV27 and TRBJ2-5; possible D gene TRBD2, 6 bases. The CDR3 loop spans 15 amino acids. Germline V CDR1 and CDR2: MNHEY, SMNVEV (reference sequence). Trimming removed 4 bases from V and 2 bases from J, with 14 bases in between. The CDR3 DNA reads TGTGCCAGCAGTTCCTACGAGACTAGTCAAGAGACCCAGTACTTC. It encodes CASSSYETSQETQYF.

This clonotype occurred many times. The chain is built from TRBV20-1 and TRBJ1-1; the match to TRBD1 covers 8 bases. The CDR3 extends over 12 amino acids. Germline V gene sequence: CDR1 DFQATT, CDR2 SNEGSKA (reference sequence). CDR3 sequence (DNA): TGCACCTGCGGACAGGGGAACACTGAAGCTTTCTTT. Amino acid sequence: CTCGQGNTEAFF.

In its sample, this clonotype was seen a few times. The chain combines TRBV12-3 or TRBV12-4 with TRBJ2-1; tentatively, D is TRBD2 (5 bases). V shed 6 bases and J shed 5 bases, with 14 bases lying between them. The CDR3 covers 14 residues. The CDR3 sequence is CASRLQWGDNEQFF. DNA for the CDR3: TGTGCCAGCAGGTTACAATGGGGAGACAATGAGCAGTTCTTC.

This chain links TRBV20-1 with TRBJ2-7, with D possibly matching TRBD1 (6 bases). Germline lookup yields CDR1 DFQATT and CDR2 SNEGSKA (reference sequence). The CDR3 runs to 14 residues. V dropped 0 bases and J dropped 9 bases, with 18 bases sitting between them. CDR3 sequence reads: CSARDKDSELWQYF. The DNA of the CDR3 is TGCAGTGCTAGAGATAAGGACAGTGAATTGTGGCAGTACTTC.

This clonotype showed up many times. The V gene is TRBV25-1, the J gene TRBJ1-6; TRBD1 is a possible D gene (6 bases). The CDR3 spans 15 residues. The V end lost 4 bases, the J end lost 7 bases, and 14 bases lay between the germline ends. Germline V gene lookup returns CDR1 MGHDK and CDR2 SYGVNS. CDR3 nucleotide sequence: TGTGCCAGCAGTGTTCCAGGGGTGCGCAATTCACCCCTCCACTTT. It specifies CASSVPGVRNSPLHF.

This clonotype has more than one count but fewer than ten. The CDR3: CSASTRDSNTEAFF. The CDR3 nucleotides read TGCAGCGCTTCGACCCGGGACAGCAACACTGAAGCTTTCTTT. The V call is TRBV29-1, the J call TRBJ1-1, with 7 bases lining up with TRBD1. Germline CDR1 SQVTM, CDR2 ANQGSEA. CDR3 size: 14 residues. J was trimmed by 2 bases and V by 7 bases; bases with no gene match: 10. The whole variable domain, filled in from reference TRBV29-1 and TRBJ1-1, reads SAVISQKPSRDICQRGTSLTIQCQVDSQVTMMFWYRQQPGQSLTLIATANQGSEATYESGFVIDKFPISRPNLTFSTLTVSNMSPEDSSIYLCSASTRDSNTEAFFGQGTRLTVV.

This rearrangement joins TRBV7-9 to TRBJ2-3; a possible D gene is TRBD2 (6 bases). Between the trimmed V and J ends, which lost 5 bases and 0 bases, there was a span of 15 bases. The CDR3 runs 16 residues. Germline V gene data show CDR1 as SEHNR and CDR2 as FQNEAQ (reference sequence). The CDR3: CASSDRLGESTDTQYF. The CDR3 DNA reads TGTGCCAGCAGCGACAGACTAGGGGAGAGCACAGATACGCAGTATTTT.

The rearrangement joins TRBV4-2 to TRBJ2-1; tentatively, D is TRBD1 (5 bases). This CDR3 is 15 amino acids long. V lost 4 bases and J lost 3, with 13 bases in between. Germline values: CDR1 LGHNA, CDR2 YNFKEQ. Here the CDR3 reads CASSPGQGCYNEQFF. DNA for the CDR3: TGTGCCAGCAGCCCAGGGCAGGGCTGCTACAATGAGCAGTTCTTC.

This clonotype was found once. J is TRBJ2-7 and V is TRBV6-1; D perhaps matches TRBD2 (6 bases). The CDR3 is 14 amino acids. The germline V gene encodes CDR1 MNHNS and CDR2 SASEGT. The V and J ends lost 5 bases and 5 bases respectively, with 16 bases between them. CDR3 amino acids: CASSPPRGGHEQYF. In DNA, the CDR3 is TGTGCCAGCAGTCCTCCGAGGGGAGGACACGAGCAGTACTTC.

This clonotype was detected a few times. The chain joins TRBV5-1 to TRBJ2-5, with D possibly matching TRBD2 (6 bases). The germline V and J ends were trimmed by 4 bases and 1 base, with 11 bases remaining between them. From germline, CDR1 is SGHRS and CDR2 YFSETQ. The CDR3 contains 14 residues. DNA of the CDR3: TGCGCCAGCAGCCGACTAGAGATCCAAGAGACCCAGTACTTC. Its protein product is CASSRLEIQETQYF.

In this sample, this clonotype turned up a few times. V gene TRBV18 combines with J gene TRBJ2-1; 13 bases map to TRBD2. The CDR3 has 15 amino acids. The junction had 2 bases not matched to a gene; V was cut back by 3 bases and J by 6 bases. Germline values: CDR1 KGHSH, CDR2 LQKENI. CDR3 amino acids: CASSPGLAGINEQFF. In DNA form, the CDR3 reads TGTGCCAGCTCACCGGGACTAGCGGGGATCAATGAGCAGTTCTTC.

The sample holds many counts of this clonotype. The V call is TRBV5-4, the J call TRBJ2-5; TRBD2 aligns across 12 bases. From germline, CDR1 is SGHNT and CDR2 YYREEE (reference sequence). V dropped 8 bases and J dropped 5; count of bases not matched to a gene: 10. The CDR3 runs to 15 residues. The CDR3 here is CASGTSGLFGETQYF. The CDR3 nucleotides are TGTGCCAGTGGGACTAGCGGGCTCTTCGGGGAGACCCAGTACTTC.

This clonotype was found many times. The V gene is TRBV7-9, the J gene TRBJ2-2, with 12 bases lining up with TRBD1. The trim removed 6 bases at V and 9 bases at J, leaving 11 bases unmatched. This CDR3 contains 16 residues. Germline assignment: CDR1 SEHNR and CDR2 FQNEAQ (reference sequence). CDR3: CASRSGQGAANRELFF. In DNA, the CDR3 is TGTGCCAGCAGATCGGGACAGGGGGCCGCTAACAGGGAGCTGTTTTTT.

This clonotype was recorded at least ten times. The rearrangement joins TRBV29-1 to TRBJ2-1; TRBD2 agrees at 12 bases. The CDR3 totals 14 residues. Germline V gene sequence: CDR1 SQVTM, CDR2 ANQGSEA. V shed 4 bases and J 10 bases; nucleotides not matched to a gene: 8. Here the CDR3 DNA reads TGCAGCGTTGTGGACTCCGGACTAGCGGGAGAGCAGTTCTTC. Translation gives CSVVDSGLAGEQFF.

This clonotype was detected only a few times. V usage is TRBV18 and J usage is TRBJ1-1; D unclear. Germline V gene lookup returns CDR1 KGHSH and CDR2 LQKENI. V dropped 4 bases and J dropped 0 bases, with 15 bases sitting between them. The CDR3 sequence is 16 residues long. For the CDR3, the DNA is TGTGCCAGCTCACTTGGTCGGGGAGAAATGAACACTGAAGCTTTCTTT. It is translated as CASSLGRGEMNTEAFF.

The CDR3 reads CASRLAGSGETQYF. The CDR3 nucleotides are TGTGCCAGCAGACTAGCGGGGAGTGGGGAGACCCAGTACTTC. The chain combines TRBV6-2 or TRBV6-3 with TRBJ2-5; 10 nucleotides line up with TRBD2. Germline trimming cut 6 bases from V and 5 bases from J; bases unmatched to any gene: 6. From germline, CDR1 is MNHEY and CDR2 SVGEGT. CDR3 length equals 14 residues.

This clonotype was counted many times. The rearrangement joins TRBV27 to TRBJ2-7, with D possibly being TRBD1 (6 bases). This CDR3 spans 14 amino acids. The germline V and J ends were trimmed by 2 bases and 1 base, with 9 bases remaining between them. Germline values: CDR1 MNHEY, CDR2 SMNVEV (reference sequence). CDR3 protein: CASSLNQGSYEQYF. CDR3 coding DNA: TGTGCCAGCAGTTTAAATCAGGGGTCCTACGAGCAGTACTTC.

In the case of this clonotype: A junction boundary mismatches the germline segment, possibly from a read error. The chain employs TRBV28 and TRBJ2-5; D gene unclear. The CDR3 consists of 11 residues. The germline V gene has CDR1 MDHEN and CDR2 SYDVKM. CDR3 loop: CASSHPDRLDF. In DNA form, the CDR3 reads TGTGCCAGCAGTCACCCAGATAGGCTGGACTTC.

This clonotype was counted a few times. This rearrangement joins TRBV20-1 to TRBJ2-3, with 10 bases aligning to TRBD2. This CDR3 contains 18 residues. The J segment lost 0 bases and the V segment lost 0 bases, leaving 9 bases of the junction unmatched. The germline gives CDR1 DFQATT, CDR2 SNEGSKA (reference sequence). The CDR3 nucleotides read TGCAGTGCTAGAGATTACAGCGGGGGGGCCGTTAGCACAGATACGCAGTATTTT. The encoded protein is CSARDYSGGAVSTDTQYF.